This is a list of T cell receptor beta chains from one sample in a study of T-cell reconstitution after alpha-beta-depleted transplantation in children. TCRdb itself ran the PCR reads through MiXCR, one entry per CDR3 protein. The top ten clones hold about 18% of a sample with 100,000 or so distinct CDR3 sequences, around 15% of them seen once. The starting material was PBMCs, mostly from graft donor cells, obtained 180 days after TCRalphabeta/CD19-depleted stem cell transplant. These receptors came from a male patient between 2 and 15 years old who had a stem cell transplant for acute lymphoblastic leukemia, so the T cells may come from the graft donor. Both conserved end residues are part of each CDR3. Fields, in order: J gene, V gene, CDR3 protein.

j_call: TRBJ1-1
v_call: TRBV30
cdr3_aa: CAWSDPSDMNTEAFF

j_call: TRBJ1-5
v_call: TRBV7-2
cdr3_aa: CGSSLGRVHQPQHF

j_call: TRBJ2-7
v_call: TRBV4-2
cdr3_aa: CASSTDRFSYEQYF

j_call: TRBJ2-2
v_call: TRBV23-1
cdr3_aa: CASSPPRGSDTGELFF

j_call: TRBJ2-1
v_call: TRBV20-1
cdr3_aa: CSARQYNEQFF

j_call: TRBJ1-6
v_call: TRBV7-8
cdr3_aa: CASSLALGRLQGSPLHF

j_call: TRBJ2-1
v_call: TRBV5-1
cdr3_aa: CASSSNQNEQFF

j_call: TRBJ1-2
v_call: TRBV5-6
cdr3_aa: CASSLMCLYGYTF

j_call: TRBJ1-2
v_call: TRBV5-1
cdr3_aa: CASSRDFFPTITGQANYGYTF

j_call: TRBJ2-1
v_call: TRBV7-2
cdr3_aa: CASTILAGSRNEQFF

j_call: TRBJ2-7
v_call: TRBV6-2/TRBV6-3
cdr3_aa: CASSYPVSYEQYF

j_call: TRBJ1-3
v_call: TRBV10-3
cdr3_aa: CAISASEGTPFRSGNTIYF

j_call: TRBJ1-4
v_call: TRBV5-1
cdr3_aa: CASSQSTGANEKLFF

j_call: TRBJ2-1
v_call: TRBV20-1
cdr3_aa: CSAPGTGAVSEQFF

j_call: TRBJ2-7
v_call: TRBV12-3/TRBV12-4
cdr3_aa: CASSRSDRDEQYF

j_call: TRBJ2-1
v_call: TRBV29-1
cdr3_aa: CSAGDRGYNEQFF

j_call: TRBJ2-7
v_call: TRBV21-1
cdr3_aa: CASSYGGAHEQYF

j_call: TRBJ2-7
v_call: TRBV7-8
cdr3_aa: CASRSGTEYEQYF

j_call: TRBJ1-1
v_call: TRBV7-9
cdr3_aa: CASRDRDMNTEAFF

j_call: TRBJ2-5
v_call: TRBV5-1
cdr3_aa: CASNRLAGEETQYF

j_call: TRBJ2-1
v_call: TRBV28
cdr3_aa: CAISNGGAPEVLRFF

j_call: TRBJ1-6
v_call: TRBV10-3
cdr3_aa: CAIRYSPEGRGSPLHF

j_call: TRBJ2-2
v_call: TRBV27
cdr3_aa: CASSLRGSWELFF

j_call: TRBJ2-3
v_call: TRBV5-1
cdr3_aa: CASSSRASGTDTQYF

j_call: TRBJ1-1
v_call: TRBV4-3
cdr3_aa: CASSQEQGRRTEAFF

j_call: TRBJ1-5
v_call: TRBV28
cdr3_aa: CATISGGTPVRPQHF

j_call: TRBJ1-5
v_call: TRBV20-1
cdr3_aa: CSARDMGMVQPQHF

j_call: TRBJ2-1
v_call: TRBV7-9
cdr3_aa: CASSFIPGLYSYNEQFF

j_call: TRBJ1-5
v_call: TRBV20-1
cdr3_aa: CSAIRDSLINQPQHF

j_call: TRBJ1-6
v_call: TRBV7-2
cdr3_aa: CASSGMQGAAPPLHF

j_call: TRBJ1-2
v_call: TRBV7-6
cdr3_aa: CASSSNPSLYGYTF

j_call: TRBJ1-5
v_call: TRBV5-6
cdr3_aa: CASSFRDRGLGNQPQHF

j_call: TRBJ2-1
v_call: TRBV30
cdr3_aa: CAWTSGYNEQFF

j_call: TRBJ2-7
v_call: TRBV30
cdr3_aa: CAWSVEESYEQYF

j_call: TRBJ2-7
v_call: TRBV3-1
cdr3_aa: CASSQSYEQYF

j_call: TRBJ1-1
v_call: TRBV12-3/TRBV12-4
cdr3_aa: CASSLWGATEAFF

j_call: TRBJ2-5
v_call: TRBV11-2
cdr3_aa: CASSWTKETQYF

j_call: TRBJ2-7
v_call: TRBV27
cdr3_aa: CASRPGPGGGYEQYF

j_call: TRBJ2-7
v_call: TRBV10-1
cdr3_aa: CASSDGAGGPYEQYF

j_call: TRBJ1-6
v_call: TRBV14
cdr3_aa: CASSQIAGRHSPLHF

j_call: TRBJ2-1
v_call: TRBV12-3/TRBV12-4
cdr3_aa: CASSSLATGYNEQFF

j_call: TRBJ2-7
v_call: TRBV20-1
cdr3_aa: CSARGAQYYEQYF

j_call: TRBJ2-7
v_call: TRBV15
cdr3_aa: CATSRASSYEQYF

j_call: TRBJ2-4
v_call: TRBV10-3
cdr3_aa: CAISEDDTSRDIQYF